The 18 T cell receptor beta chains below come from one sample, sequenced in a study of beta chain features in type 1 diabetes. Study-wide results and caveats: Moderate but significant shortening of TCRB CDR3s was recorded in all four CD4+ subsets from Type 1 diabetes patients.

Their antigens remain unidentified. Reverse transcription of all isolated RNA meant that expressed TCRB transcripts were sequenced. TCRdb's table, derived via immunoSEQ multiplex PCR, lists solely in-frame clones and lacks some. The data show some 190,000 clones, approximately 8% seen once. Sequencing was done on a sample of central memory CD4+ T cells from blood. These receptors were obtained from a man between 18 and 29 years old with type 1 diabetes.

The chain recombines TRBV30 with TRBJ2-7, with 10 positions matching TRBD2. Germline V gene lookup returns CDR1 GTSNPN and CDR2 SVGIG (reference sequence). V shed 4 bases, J shed 2 bases, and the junction held 2 bases outside the gene matches. The CDR3 sequence is 13 residues long. The CDR3 region has the DNA TGTGCCTGGACTAGCGGGGGACCCTACGAGCAGTACTTC. Translation: CAWTSGGPYEQYF.

Only a few counts were recorded for this clone. The rearrangement links TRBV18 to TRBJ2-7; the D gene is possibly TRBD1 (6 bases). This CDR3 region has 16 residues. Trimming took 3 bases from V and 4 from J, leaving 19 bases between them. The germline V gene has CDR1 KGHSH and CDR2 LQKENI. For the CDR3, the DNA is TGTGCCAGCTCACCCTCTCGGGCAGGGGAAGGGTACGAGCAGTACTTC. Its translation is CASSPSRAGEGYEQYF. The whole variable domain, remainder taken from reference TRBV18 and TRBJ2-7, is NAGVMQNPRHLVRRRGQEARLRCSPMKGHSHVYWYRQLPEEGLKFMVYLQKENIIDESGMPKERFSAEFPKEGPSILRIQQVVRGDSAAYFCASSPSRAGEGYEQYFGPGTRLTVT.

The J gene is TRBJ2-1, the V gene TRBV2, with D maybe TRBD2 (6 bases). The germline V gene encodes CDR1 SNHLY and CDR2 FYNNEI. Trimming removed 6 bases from V and 6 bases from J, with 12 bases in between. This CDR3 has 13 residues. The CDR3 is CASRRELGNEQFF. The CDR3 DNA follows: TGTGCCAGCAGACGGGAGTTGGGCAATGAGCAGTTCTTC.

This clone was seen repeatedly, ten times or more. This chain connects TRBV9 to TRBJ2-1, with 9 bases fitting TRBD2. The germline V gene has CDR1 SGDLS and CDR2 YYNGEE. The J segment lost 2 bases and the V segment lost 0 bases, leaving 3 bases of the junction unmatched. The CDR3 has 16 residues. CDR3 sequence: CASSVAGGGAYNEQFF. The CDR3 nucleotides read TGTGCCAGCAGCGTAGCTGGCGGGGGGGCCTACAATGAGCAGTTCTTC.

J is TRBJ2-5 and V is TRBV7-2; 8 bases are shared with TRBD2. Germline V CDR1 and CDR2: SGHTA, FQGNSA. Trimming cost V 4 bases and J 3 bases; bases outside gene matches: 4. The CDR3 totals 14 residues. The CDR3 coding sequence is TGTGCCAGCAGCTCTACAGCGGGGGAAGAGACCCAGTACTTC. It is translated as CASSSTAGEETQYF.

This clone was observed a few times. This sequence joins TRBV6-6 and TRBJ1-2; perhaps TRBD1 as D (5 bases). V lost 6 bases to trimming and J lost 8 bases, with 19 bases between them. Germline V lookup: CDR1 MNHNY, CDR2 SVGAGI (reference sequence). The CDR3 contains 14 residues. This CDR3 is CASSPGWTGDGYTF. CDR3 DNA sequence: TGTGCCAGCAGCCCAGGGTGGACGGGGGACGGCTACACCTTC.

V usage is TRBV5-1 and J usage is TRBJ1-2; D might be TRBD1 (5 bases). Germline loops: CDR1 SGHRS, CDR2 YFSETQ. The CDR3 spans 12 residues. Trimming left V 3 bases short and J 8 bases short, with 11 bases between. DNA of the CDR3: TGCGCCAGCAGCTCTGACAGTTGGGGCTACACCTTC. It translates to CASSSDSWGYTF. Full variable domain (outside the CDR3, taken from reference TRBV5-1 and TRBJ1-2): KAGVTQTPRYLIKTRGQQVTLSCSPISGHRSVSWYQQTPGQGLQFLFEYFSETQRNKGNFPGRFSGRQFSNSRSEMNVSTLELGDSALYLCASSSDSWGYTFGSGTRLTVV.

This clone was seen a handful of times. J is TRBJ1-1 and V is TRBV2; weak D call: TRBD1 (5 bases). The V end was cut by 2 bases, the J end by 6 bases, with 10 bases between. The CDR3 covers 13 residues. CDR1 is SNHLY, CDR2 FYNNEI, per germline. In nucleotides, the CDR3 is TGTGCCAGCAGTGAAAATGGGGCGCCTGAAGCTTTCTTT. Translating it yields CASSENGAPEAFF.

This clone was detected only a few times. The chain has TRBV5-1 and TRBJ2-5; TRBD2 matches at 8 bases. Germline CDR1 is SGHRS and CDR2 is YFSETQ. CDR3 length equals 14 residues. The V segment lost 6 bases and the J segment 5 bases; nucleotides outside the gene matches: 9. CDR3 loop: CASKAGASRETQYF. The CDR3 DNA follows: TGCGCCAGCAAAGCGGGGGCTTCGCGGGAGACCCAGTACTTC.

This clone was seen only a few times. The chain links TRBV4-3 to TRBJ2-2; D is undetermined. The CDR3 runs to 14 residues. Trimming shortened V by 2 bases and J by 2 bases, and 6 bases separated the two germline ends. Germline V CDR1 and CDR2: LGHNA, YSLEER. The CDR3 is CASSQYTNTGELFF. CDR3 sequence (DNA): TGCGCCAGCAGCCAATACACCAACACCGGGGAGCTGTTTTTT.

This clone was counted a few times. The chain recombines TRBV9 with TRBJ1-1; 10 bases agree with TRBD1. The V segment lost 5 bases and the J segment 7 bases; nucleotides outside the gene matches: 8. Germline values: CDR1 SGDLS, CDR2 YYNGEE. The CDR3 length is 14 residues. CDR3 sequence reads: CASSVGQGKGEAFF. The CDR3 DNA is TGTGCCAGCAGTGTGGGACAGGGGAAAGGTGAAGCTTTCTTT.

The chain has TRBV27 and TRBJ2-3; 12 bases match TRBD2. The CDR3 consists of 20 residues. In germline, CDR1 is MNHEY, CDR2 SMNVEV (reference sequence). Trimming at V came to 0 bases and at J to 0 bases, leaving 10 bases not matched to a gene. CDR3 DNA: TGTGCCAGCAGTTTATCGGGGACTAGCGGGTTCCCCACTAGCACAGATACGCAGTATTTT. This encodes CASSLSGTSGFPTSTDTQYF.

The J gene is TRBJ2-1, the V gene TRBV19; 12 nucleotides match TRBD1. The CDR3 runs to 16 residues. V was clipped by 6 bases and J by 9 bases; unmatched bases: 12. CDR1 is LNHDA and CDR2 is SQIVND in the germline V gene (reference sequence). CDR3 DNA: TGTGCCAGTAGAAAAGGGGGACAGGGGGCGCGTAGTGAGCAGTTCTTC. As protein: CASRKGGQGARSEQFF. Supplemented by reference TRBV19 and TRBJ2-1, the full variable domain reads DGGITQSPKYLFRKEGQNVTLSCEQNLNHDAMYWYRQDPGQGLRLIYYSQIVNDFQKGDIAEGYSVSREKKESFPLTVTSAQKNPTAFYLCASRKGGQGARSEQFFGPGTRLTVL.

The rearrangement joins TRBV5-4 to TRBJ1-2; D might be TRBD1 (5 bases). CDR3 size: 13 residues. Between the trimmed V and J ends, which lost 4 bases and 8 bases, there was a span of 15 bases. The V gene's germline CDR1 is SGHNT and CDR2 YYREEE (reference sequence). The CDR3 protein is CASSAGGASGYTF. The DNA for the CDR3 is TGTGCCAGCAGCGCCGGTGGGGCGTCCGGCTACACCTTC.

In this sample, this clone turned up a few times. The J gene is TRBJ2-1, the V gene TRBV25-1; 10 nucleotides line up with TRBD2. The length of the CDR3 is 16 residues. V was pared by 1 base and J by 7 bases, with 7 bases of the junction left unmatched. The germline CDR1 and CDR2 sequences are MGHDK and SYGVNS. CDR3 sequence reads: CASSESRTSGDNEQFF. CDR3 DNA: TGTGCCAGCAGTGAATCAAGGACTAGCGGTGATAATGAGCAGTTCTTC.

The J gene is TRBJ1-6, the V gene TRBV5-4; 10 bases are a match to TRBD1. The CDR3 extends over 16 amino acids. The ends lost 3 bases at V and 6 bases at J; junction bases unmatched: 6. Germline V gives CDR1 SGHNT, CDR2 YYREEE (reference sequence). The CDR3 bases are TGTGCCAGCAGCTATCTGACAGGGGGCGGTAATTCACCCCTCCACTTT. Its protein is CASSYLTGGGNSPLHF.

This clone was counted only a few times. The genes are TRBV7-2 and TRBJ2-5; 13 bases are a match to TRBD2. In germline, CDR1 is SGHTA, CDR2 FQGNSA. The CDR3 length is 16 residues. V shed 4 bases and J 1 base; nucleotides not matched to a gene: 3. The CDR3 region is CASSSRLAGGQETQYF. CDR3 nucleotide sequence: TGTGCCAGCAGCTCCCGACTAGCGGGGGGCCAAGAGACCCAGTACTTC.

The table lists this clone with a few counts. The CDR3 nucleotides are TGTGCCAGCTCGGGACAATCCACATACGAGCAGTACTTC. This translates into CASSGQSTYEQYF. The chain carries TRBV18 and TRBJ2-7, with D maybe TRBD1 (6 bases). Germline V gene data show CDR1 as KGHSH and CDR2 as LQKENI. Trimming shortened V by 6 bases and J by 4 bases, and 13 bases separated the two germline ends. This CDR3 has 13 amino acids.